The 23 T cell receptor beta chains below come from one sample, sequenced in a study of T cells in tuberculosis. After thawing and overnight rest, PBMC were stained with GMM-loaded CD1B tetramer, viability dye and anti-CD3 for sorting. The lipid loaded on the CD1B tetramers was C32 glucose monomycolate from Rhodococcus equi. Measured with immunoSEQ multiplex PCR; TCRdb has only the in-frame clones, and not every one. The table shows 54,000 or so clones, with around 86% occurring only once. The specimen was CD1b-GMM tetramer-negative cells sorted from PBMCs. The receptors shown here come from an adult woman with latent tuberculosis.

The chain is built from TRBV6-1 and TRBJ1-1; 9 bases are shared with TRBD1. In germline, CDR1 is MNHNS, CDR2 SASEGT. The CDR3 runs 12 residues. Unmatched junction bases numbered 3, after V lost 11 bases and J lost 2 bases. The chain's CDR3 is CAGTGINTEAFF. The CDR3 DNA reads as TGTGCCGGGACAGGGATTAACACTGAAGCTTTCTTT.

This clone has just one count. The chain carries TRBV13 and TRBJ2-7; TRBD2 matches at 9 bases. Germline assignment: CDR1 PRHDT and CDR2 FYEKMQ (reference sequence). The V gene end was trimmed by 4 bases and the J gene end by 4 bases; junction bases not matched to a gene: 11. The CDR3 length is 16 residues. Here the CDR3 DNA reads TGTGCCAGCAGCTCTGGCCCGGGACTAGCTCTGTACGAGCAGTACTTC. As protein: CASSSGPGLALYEQYF.

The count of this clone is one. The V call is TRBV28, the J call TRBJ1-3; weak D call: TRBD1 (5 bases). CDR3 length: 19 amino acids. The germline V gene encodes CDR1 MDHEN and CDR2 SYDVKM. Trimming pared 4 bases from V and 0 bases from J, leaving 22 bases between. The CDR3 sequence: CASSSRRGWGRDSGNTIYF. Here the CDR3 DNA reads TGTGCCAGCAGTTCCCGACGGGGGTGGGGGAGGGACTCTGGAAACACCATATATTTT.

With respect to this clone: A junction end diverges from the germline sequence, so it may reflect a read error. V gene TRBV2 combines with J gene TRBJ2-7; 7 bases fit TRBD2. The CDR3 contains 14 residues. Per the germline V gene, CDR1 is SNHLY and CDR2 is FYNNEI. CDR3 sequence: CASSEAGTTYGQYF. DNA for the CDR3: TGTGCCAGCAGTGAAGCCGGGACTACCTACGGGCAGTACTTC.

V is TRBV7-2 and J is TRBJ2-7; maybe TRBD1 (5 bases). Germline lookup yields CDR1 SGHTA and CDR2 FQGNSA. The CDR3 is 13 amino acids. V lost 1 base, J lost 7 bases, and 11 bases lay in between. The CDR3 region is CASSLVLTEEQYF. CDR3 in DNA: TGTGCCAGCAGCTTAGTCCTGACAGAAGAGCAGTACTTC. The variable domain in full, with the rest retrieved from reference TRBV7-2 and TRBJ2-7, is GAGVSQSPSNKVTEKGKDVELRCDPISGHTALYWYRQSLGQGLEFLIYFQGNSAPDKSGLPSDRFSAERTGGSVSTLTIQRTQQEDSAVYLCASSLVLTEEQYFGPGTRLTVT.

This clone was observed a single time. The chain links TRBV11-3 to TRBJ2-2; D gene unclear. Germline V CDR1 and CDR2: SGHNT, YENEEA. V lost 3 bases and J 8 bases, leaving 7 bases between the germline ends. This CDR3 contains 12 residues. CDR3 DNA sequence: TGTGCCAGCAGCTTCTATAAGGGGGAGCTGTTTTTT. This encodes CASSFYKGELFF.

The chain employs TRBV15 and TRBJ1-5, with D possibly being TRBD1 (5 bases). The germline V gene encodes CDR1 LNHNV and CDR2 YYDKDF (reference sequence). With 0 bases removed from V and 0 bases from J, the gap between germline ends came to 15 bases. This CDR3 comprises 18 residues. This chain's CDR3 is CATSRDGGRGYSNQPQHF. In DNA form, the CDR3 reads TGTGCCACCAGCAGAGACGGGGGAAGGGGATATAGCAATCAGCCCCAGCATTTT.

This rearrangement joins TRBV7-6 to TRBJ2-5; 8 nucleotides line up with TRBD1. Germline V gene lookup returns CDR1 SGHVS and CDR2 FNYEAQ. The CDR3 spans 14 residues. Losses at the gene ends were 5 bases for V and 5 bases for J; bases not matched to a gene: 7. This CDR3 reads CASSPRTGRETQYF. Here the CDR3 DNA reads TGTGCCAGCAGCCCCCGGACAGGGAGGGAGACCCAGTACTTC.

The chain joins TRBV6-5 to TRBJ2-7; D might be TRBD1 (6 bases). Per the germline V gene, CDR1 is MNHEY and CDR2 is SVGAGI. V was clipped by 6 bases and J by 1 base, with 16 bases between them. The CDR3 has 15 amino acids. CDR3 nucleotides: TGTGCCAGCAGCTTCACAGGGTGGGGATCCTACGAGCAGTACTTC. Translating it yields CASSFTGWGSYEQYF.

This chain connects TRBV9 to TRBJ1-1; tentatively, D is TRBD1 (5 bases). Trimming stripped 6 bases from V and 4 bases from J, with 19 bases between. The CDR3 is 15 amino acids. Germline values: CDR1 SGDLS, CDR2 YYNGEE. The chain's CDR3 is CASNPRGVLGTEAFF. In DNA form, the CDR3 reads TGTGCCAGCAACCCACGGGGGGTTCTGGGCACTGAAGCTTTCTTT.

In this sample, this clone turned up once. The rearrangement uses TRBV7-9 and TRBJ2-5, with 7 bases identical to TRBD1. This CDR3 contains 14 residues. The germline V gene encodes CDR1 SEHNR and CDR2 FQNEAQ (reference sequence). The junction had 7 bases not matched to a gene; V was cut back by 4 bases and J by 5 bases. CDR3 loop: CASSSSTGAETQYF. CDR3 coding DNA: TGTGCCAGCAGCTCGAGTACAGGGGCCGAGACCCAGTACTTC.

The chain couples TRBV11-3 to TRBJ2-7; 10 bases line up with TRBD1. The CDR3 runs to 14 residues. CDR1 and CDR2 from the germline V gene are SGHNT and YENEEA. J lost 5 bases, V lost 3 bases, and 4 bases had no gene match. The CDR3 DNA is TGTGCCAGCAGCTTGGACAGGGGGGGTCACGAGCAGTACTTC. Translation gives CASSLDRGGHEQYF. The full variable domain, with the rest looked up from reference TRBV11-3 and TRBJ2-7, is EAGVVQSPRYKIIEKKQPVAFWCNPISGHNTLYWYLQNLGQGPELLIRYENEEAVDDSQLPKDRFSAERLKGVDSTLKIQPAELGDSAVYLCASSLDRGGHEQYFGPGTRLTVT.

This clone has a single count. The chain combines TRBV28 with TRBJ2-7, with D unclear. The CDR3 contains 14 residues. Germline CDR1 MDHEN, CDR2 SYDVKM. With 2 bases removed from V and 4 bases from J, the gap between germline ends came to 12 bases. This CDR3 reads CASSLEERLYEQYF. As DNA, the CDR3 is TGTGCCAGCAGTTTAGAAGAGAGGCTTTACGAGCAGTACTTC.

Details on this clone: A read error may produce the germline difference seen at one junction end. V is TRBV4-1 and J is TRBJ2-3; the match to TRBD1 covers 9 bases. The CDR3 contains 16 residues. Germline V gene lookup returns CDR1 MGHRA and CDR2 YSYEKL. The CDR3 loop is CASSQEDRGEGDTQYF. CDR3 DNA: TGTGCCAGCAGCCAAGAGGACAGGGGCGAGGGAGATACGCAGTATTTT.

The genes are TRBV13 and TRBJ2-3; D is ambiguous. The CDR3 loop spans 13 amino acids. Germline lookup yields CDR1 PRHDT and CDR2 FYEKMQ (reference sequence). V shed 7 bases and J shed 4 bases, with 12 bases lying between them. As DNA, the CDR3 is TGTGCCAGCACCGCTGAACCGGCAGATACGCAGTATTTT. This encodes CASTAEPADTQYF.

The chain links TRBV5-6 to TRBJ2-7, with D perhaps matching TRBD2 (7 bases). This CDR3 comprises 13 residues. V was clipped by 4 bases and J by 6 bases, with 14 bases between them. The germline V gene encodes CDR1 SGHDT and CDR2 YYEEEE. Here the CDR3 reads CASSARGGGEQYF. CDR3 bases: TGTGCCAGCAGCGCCCGGGGAGGGGGCGAGCAGTACTTC.

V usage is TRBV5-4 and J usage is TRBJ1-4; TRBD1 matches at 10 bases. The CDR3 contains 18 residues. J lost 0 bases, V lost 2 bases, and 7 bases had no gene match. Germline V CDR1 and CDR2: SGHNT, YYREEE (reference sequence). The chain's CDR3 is CASSFRTGGRATNEKLFF. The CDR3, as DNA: TGTGCCAGCAGCTTCCGGACAGGGGGTCGCGCAACTAATGAAAAACTGTTTTTT.

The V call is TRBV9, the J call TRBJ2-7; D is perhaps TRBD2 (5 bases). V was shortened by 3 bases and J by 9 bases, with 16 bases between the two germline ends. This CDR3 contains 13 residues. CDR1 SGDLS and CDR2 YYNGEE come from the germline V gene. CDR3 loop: CASSAWSEDGQYF. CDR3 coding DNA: TGTGCCAGCAGCGCGTGGTCGGAGGACGGGCAGTACTTC.

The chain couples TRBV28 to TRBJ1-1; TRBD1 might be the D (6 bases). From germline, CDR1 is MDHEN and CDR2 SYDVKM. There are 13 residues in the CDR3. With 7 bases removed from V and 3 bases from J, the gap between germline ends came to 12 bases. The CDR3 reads CASTPSGDTEAFF. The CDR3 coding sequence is TGTGCCAGCACCCCCTCAGGGGACACTGAAGCTTTCTTT.

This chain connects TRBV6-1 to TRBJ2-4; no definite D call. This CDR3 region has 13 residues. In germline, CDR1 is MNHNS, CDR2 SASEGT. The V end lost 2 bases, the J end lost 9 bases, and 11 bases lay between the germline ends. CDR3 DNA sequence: TGTGCCAGCAGTGAATATTACCAAGCCATTCAGTACTTC. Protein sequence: CASSEYYQAIQYF.

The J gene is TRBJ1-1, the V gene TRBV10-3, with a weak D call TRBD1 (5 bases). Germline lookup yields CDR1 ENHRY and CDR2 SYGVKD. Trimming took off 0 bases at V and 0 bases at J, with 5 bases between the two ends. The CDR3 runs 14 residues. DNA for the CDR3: TGTGCCATCAGTGAGTCGGGGCTGAACACTGAAGCTTTCTTT. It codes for CAISESGLNTEAFF.

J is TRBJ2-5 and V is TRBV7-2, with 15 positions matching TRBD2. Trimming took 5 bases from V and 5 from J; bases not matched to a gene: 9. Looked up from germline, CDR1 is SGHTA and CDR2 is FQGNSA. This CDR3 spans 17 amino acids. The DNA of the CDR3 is TGTGCCAGCAGCCTCCGGACTAGCGGGGGGGCCTCCGAGACCCAGTACTTC. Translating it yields CASSLRTSGGASETQYF. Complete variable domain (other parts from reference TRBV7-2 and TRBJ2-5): GAGVSQSPSNKVTEKGKDVELRCDPISGHTALYWYRQSLGQGLEFLIYFQGNSAPDKSGLPSDRFSAERTGGSVSTLTIQRTQQEDSAVYLCASSLRTSGGASETQYFGPGTRLLVL.

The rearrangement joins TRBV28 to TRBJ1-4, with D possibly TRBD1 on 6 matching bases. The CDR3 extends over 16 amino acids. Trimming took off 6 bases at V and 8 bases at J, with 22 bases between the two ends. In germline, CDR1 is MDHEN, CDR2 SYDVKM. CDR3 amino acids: CASSPLDRHLPEKLFF. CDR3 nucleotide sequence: TGTGCCAGCAGCCCCCTGGACAGACACCTCCCCGAAAAACTGTTTTTT.